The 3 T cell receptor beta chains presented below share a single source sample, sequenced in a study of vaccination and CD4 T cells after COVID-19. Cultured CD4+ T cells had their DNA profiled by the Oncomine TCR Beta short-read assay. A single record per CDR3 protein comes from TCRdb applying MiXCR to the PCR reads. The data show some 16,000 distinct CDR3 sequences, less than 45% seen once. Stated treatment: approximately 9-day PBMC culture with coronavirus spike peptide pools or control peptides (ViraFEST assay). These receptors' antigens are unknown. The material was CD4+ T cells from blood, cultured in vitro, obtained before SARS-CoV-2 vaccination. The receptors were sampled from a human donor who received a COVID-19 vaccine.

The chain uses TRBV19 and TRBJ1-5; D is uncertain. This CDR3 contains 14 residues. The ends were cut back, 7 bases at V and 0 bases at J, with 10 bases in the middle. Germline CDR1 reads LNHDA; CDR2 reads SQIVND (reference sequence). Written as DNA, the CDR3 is TGTGCCAGTACATCACCTTATAGCAATCAGCCCCAGCATTTT. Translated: CASTSPYSNQPQHF.

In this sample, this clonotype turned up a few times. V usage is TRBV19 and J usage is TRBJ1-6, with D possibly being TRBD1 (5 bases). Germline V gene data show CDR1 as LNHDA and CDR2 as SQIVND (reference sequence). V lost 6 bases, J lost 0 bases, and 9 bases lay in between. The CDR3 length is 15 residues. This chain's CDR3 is CASSRDSSYNSPLHF. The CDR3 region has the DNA TGTGCCAGTAGCAGGGATTCCTCCTATAATTCACCCCTCCACTTT.

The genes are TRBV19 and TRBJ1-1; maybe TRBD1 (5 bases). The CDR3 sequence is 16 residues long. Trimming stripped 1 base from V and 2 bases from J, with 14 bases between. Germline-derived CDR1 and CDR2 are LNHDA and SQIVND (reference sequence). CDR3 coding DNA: TGTGCCAGTAGTATAGTTTCGGGGGGACCCAACACTGAAGCTTTCTTT. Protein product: CASSIVSGGPNTEAFF.